This TCR beta chain was retrieved from a study of blood T cell repertoires in COVID-19. V was shortened by 3 bases and J by 9 bases, with 16 bases between the two germline ends. This CDR3 comprises 15 residues. Germline-derived CDR1 and CDR2 are SGHDT and YYEEEE. Participant-given clinical history determined each cohort assignment. Original methodology: Counts of nucleated cells, estimated from reference gene primer amplification, were obtained. Data came from immunoSEQ multiplex PCR; TCRdb stores just in-frame clones and leaves some out. For V, J and clone size, that table is used; D and trimming come from the DNA. Among under 250,000 clones listed, about 91% were seen once.

The V gene is TRBV5-6, the J gene TRBJ1-6; tentative D call: TRBD1 (5 bases). The clonotype originates from a woman aged 25 to 39 with acute COVID-19. Sequenced input: PBMCs or T cells enriched from blood (not recorded which). CDR3 DNA: TGTGCCAGCAGCTCTGCGACAGTGCCGGGTTCACCCCTCCACTTT. Translating gives CASSSATVPGSPLHF.